The clone carrying this T cell receptor (beta chain) was seen ten or more times. Antigen specificity is unknown. An end of the junction does not agree with germline; a read error may underlie this. Scientists amplified the TCR beta CDR3 regions from RNA transcripts. First-round RT-PCR employed HTBI primers, with a second-round multiplex PCR after it. Each CDR3 protein gets one entry after TCRdb re-called the multiplex PCR reads with MiXCR. Here the sample spans about 400,000 distinct CDR3 sequences, around a fifth being singletons. These data come from a study of Graves' ophthalmopathy and Graves' hyperthyroidism. At the level of the study: Upon initial diagnosis and before any treatment, peripheral blood was collected.

General study results and limits: Discriminating ophthalmopathy from stable hyperthyroidism, a 13-signature model attained a sensitivity of about 88% and a specificity of about 83%.

Germline V gives CDR1 SGHRS, CDR2 YFSETQ. The CDR3 totals 15 residues. Researchers classed hyperthyroidism as stable given no ophthalmopathy within 18 months of follow-up. Diagnosis relied on clinical symptoms, serum thyroxine, TRAb, thyroid ultrasound and orbital computed tomography. Sequenced sample: peripheral blood. This chain joins TRBV5-1 and TRBJ2-7; TRBD2 agrees at 14 bases. The TCR was taken from a woman aged 18-35 years with stable Graves' hyperthyroidism. The CDR3 reads CASSLGLAGGYEQYF. The CDR3 DNA follows: TGTGCCAGCAGTCTCGGACTAGCGGGAGGCTACGAGCAGTACTTC.